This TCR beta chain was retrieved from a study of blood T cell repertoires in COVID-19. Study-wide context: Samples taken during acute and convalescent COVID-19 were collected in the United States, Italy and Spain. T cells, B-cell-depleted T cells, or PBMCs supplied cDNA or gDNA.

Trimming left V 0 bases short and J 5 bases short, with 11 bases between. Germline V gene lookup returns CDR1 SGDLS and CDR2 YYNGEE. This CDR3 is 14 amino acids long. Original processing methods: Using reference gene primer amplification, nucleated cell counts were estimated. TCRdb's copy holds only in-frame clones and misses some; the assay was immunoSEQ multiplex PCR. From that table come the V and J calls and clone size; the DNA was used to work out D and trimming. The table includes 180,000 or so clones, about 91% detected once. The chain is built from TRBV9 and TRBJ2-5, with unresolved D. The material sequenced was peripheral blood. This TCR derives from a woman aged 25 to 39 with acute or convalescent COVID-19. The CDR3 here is CASSVGGVAETQYF. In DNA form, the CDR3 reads TGTGCCAGCAGCGTAGGTGGAGTCGCGGAGACCCAGTACTTC.